One T cell receptor (beta chain) is described in this entry. In the authors' methods: Researchers report that nucleated cell counts were estimated from reference gene primer amplification. Method: immunoSEQ multiplex PCR; TCRdb's copy keeps in-frame clones and lacks some. The D gene and trimming were derived from the DNA, and the V and J assignments and clone size from that table. The table includes 87,000 or so clones, approximately 86% detected once. The data originate from a study of blood T cell repertoires in COVID-19. Overall study context: Whether acute or convalescent, the COVID-19 samples came from the United States, Italy and Spain. In each case, the material was cDNA or gDNA derived from T cells, B-cell-depleted T cells, or PBMCs.

This TCR came from a woman of 80 years or more in a cohort sampled during active or convalescent COVID-19. The specimen sequenced was peripheral blood.

CDR3 loop: CASSLGAVTYEQYF. For the CDR3, the DNA is TGTGCCAGCAGCTTGGGTGCAGTCACCTACGAGCAGTACTTC. The rearrangement links TRBV5-5 to TRBJ2-7; no clear D gene. The CDR3 is 14 residues long. V dropped 0 bases and J dropped 2 bases, with 9 bases sitting between them. Germline values: CDR1 SGHKS, CDR2 YYEKEE (reference sequence).